The 27 T cell receptor beta chains below all came from one sample that was sequenced in a study of blood T cell repertoires in COVID-19. Repertoires were generated with immunoSEQ multiplex PCR, while TCRdb's copy carries only in-frame clones and drops some. The data contain 30,000 to 45,000 clones, roughly 88% of them singletons. The sample comprised peripheral blood. All receptors come from a woman aged 70 to 79 with active COVID-19.

The CDR3 protein is CASRTDGQGMNTEAFF. CDR3 coding DNA: TGTGCCAGTAGAACGGACGGACAGGGCATGAACACTGAAGCTTTCTTT. This chain uses TRBV19 with TRBJ1-1; 8 bases match TRBD1. The ends lost 6 bases at V and 0 bases at J; junction bases unmatched: 9. The CDR3 totals 16 residues. Germline V gene data show CDR1 as LNHDA and CDR2 as SQIVND (reference sequence).

The genes are TRBV4-2 and TRBJ2-3, with TRBD1 matching 7 bases. The CDR3 totals 16 residues. The germline CDR1 and CDR2 sequences are LGHNA and YNFKEQ. After removal of 0 bases from V and 1 base from J, the junction contained 4 bases not matched to a gene. This CDR3 reads CASSQEQGSGTDTQYF. The CDR3 coding sequence is TGTGCCAGCAGCCAAGAACAGGGGAGCGGCACAGATACGCAGTATTTT.

This chain connects TRBV11-2 to TRBJ2-5; 10 nucleotides align to TRBD1. There are 16 residues in the CDR3. With V trimmed by 5 bases and J by 2 bases, 8 bases remained unmatched. Germline CDR1 and CDR2: SGHAT and FQNNGV. CDR3 in DNA: TGTGCCAGCAGCCCCCCGACAGGGGGCCCACAAGAGACCCAGTACTTC. Protein product: CASSPPTGGPQETQYF.

This sequence joins TRBV6-6 and TRBJ2-7, with 12 positions matching TRBD2. Per the germline V gene, CDR1 is MNHNY and CDR2 is SVGAGI (reference sequence). This CDR3 contains 13 residues. J was trimmed by 7 bases and V by 7 bases; bases with no gene match: 5. CDR3 loop: CASILTSGGEQYF. The CDR3 nucleotides are TGTGCCAGCATCTTGACTAGCGGGGGAGAGCAGTACTTC.

J is TRBJ2-7 and V is TRBV10-3; D is unclear. This CDR3 comprises 11 residues. V was trimmed by 10 bases and J by 6 bases, leaving 13 bases between them. The V gene's germline CDR1 is ENHRY and CDR2 SYGVKD. CDR3 nucleotide sequence: TGTGCCACCCAAACGACTTCCGAGCAGTACTTC. Encoded protein: CATQTTSEQYF.

The chain is built from TRBV7-2 and TRBJ1-2; 9 nucleotides align to TRBD1. The V gene's germline CDR1 is SGHTA and CDR2 FQGNSA. V lost 6 bases to trimming and J lost 2 bases; unmatched junction nucleotides: 10. The CDR3 has 16 amino acids. The CDR3 spells CASRRTGATQNYGYTF. CDR3 DNA: TGTGCCAGCAGGAGGACAGGGGCCACCCAAAACTATGGCTACACCTTC.

CDR3 sequence (DNA): TGTGCCAGCGCTGTAAGCTTCTCCCACACTGAAGCTTTCTTT. Translation: CASAVSFSHTEAFF. V is TRBV6-5 and J is TRBJ1-1; D is uncertain. Trimming took 8 bases from V and 3 from J, leaving 16 bases between them. CDR1 is MNHEY and CDR2 is SVGAGI in the germline V gene. This CDR3 contains 14 residues.

The chain has TRBV7-9 and TRBJ2-6; unclear D gene. V lost 5 bases and J 4 bases, leaving 12 bases between the germline ends. Germline CDR1 reads SEHNR; CDR2 reads FQNEAQ (reference sequence). CDR3 length: 15 residues. The CDR3 region has the DNA TGTGCCAGCAGCCCGACTCGACGCGGGGCCAACGTCCTGACTTTC. Translated: CASSPTRRGANVLTF.

The V call is TRBV10-3, the J call TRBJ2-3; 9 nucleotides line up with TRBD2. J was trimmed by 5 bases and V by 1 base; bases with no gene match: 4. CDR1 and CDR2 from the germline V gene are ENHRY and SYGVKD. The CDR3 contains 15 residues. The CDR3 here is CAISEFSGGRDTQYF. The CDR3 bases are TGTGCCATCAGTGAGTTTAGCGGGGGAAGAGATACGCAGTATTTT.

The gene calls are TRBV6-5 and TRBJ2-7, with D perhaps TRBD1 (8 bases). V was cut by 5 bases and J by 4 bases, with 18 bases left in between. Germline lookup yields CDR1 MNHEY and CDR2 SVGAGI. The CDR3 runs 15 residues. In DNA, the CDR3 is TGTGCCAGCAGTCCGCGGACAGGGAGGGGATACGAGCAGTACTTC. Translated: CASSPRTGRGYEQYF.

The chain has TRBV6-5 and TRBJ1-3; D gene ambiguous. V was pared by 7 bases and J by 0 bases, with 13 bases between. Germline V gene sequence: CDR1 MNHEY, CDR2 SVGAGI. The CDR3 contains 15 residues. CDR3 in amino acids: CASTSLQISGNTIYF. Written as DNA, the CDR3 is TGTGCCAGCACCTCACTCCAAATCTCTGGAAACACCATATATTTT.

Only one count was recorded for this clone. Its ends do not fully match the called genes, so a read error is possible. This chain uses TRBV11-3 with TRBJ2-1, with TRBD1 matching over 7 bases. Germline assignment: CDR1 SGHNT and CDR2 YENEEA. This CDR3 spans 19 amino acids. Here the CDR3 DNA reads TGTGCCGGCAGCTTAAACGGTTTTCTTGGGACCTTTTGGACAGGTGAGCAGTTCTTC. Its translation: CAGSLNGFLGTFWTGEQFF.

The chain employs TRBV4-3 and TRBJ2-3; D not certain. The CDR3 has 13 amino acids. The germline V gene has CDR1 LGHNA and CDR2 YSLEER. Trimming removed 1 base from V and 5 bases from J, with 7 bases in between. Here the CDR3 DNA reads TGCGCCAGCAGCCAAGCTTCTAGAGATACGCAGTATTTT. This codes for CASSQASRDTQYF.

This sequence joins TRBV7-2 and TRBJ2-1; TRBD1 matches 7 bases. Trimming removed 5 bases from V and 2 bases from J; junction bases left unmatched: 3. Germline CDR1 and CDR2: SGHTA and FQGNSA. The CDR3 has 14 amino acids. CDR3 residues: CASSPQGTYNEQFF. DNA of the CDR3: TGTGCCAGCAGCCCACAGGGGACCTACAATGAGCAGTTCTTC. Looking up the rest from reference TRBV7-2 and TRBJ2-1 gives the full variable domain: GAGVSQSPSNKVTEKGKDVELRCDPISGHTALYWYRQSLGQGLEFLIYFQGNSAPDKSGLPSDRFSAERTGGSVSTLTIQRTQQEDSAVYLCASSPQGTYNEQFFGPGTRLTVL.

The chain has TRBV5-1 and TRBJ2-3; a weak D match, TRBD1 (6 bases). V lost 4 bases and J 6 bases, leaving 12 bases between the germline ends. The CDR3 loop spans 13 amino acids. Germline CDR1 and CDR2: SGHRS and YFSETQ. The CDR3 DNA is TGCGCCAGCAGCCCGGGACAATCGGATACGCAGTATTTT. The encoded protein is CASSPGQSDTQYF.

This clone has a single count. The V gene is TRBV6-5, the J gene TRBJ2-5, with TRBD1 matching over 7 bases. V dropped 6 bases and J dropped 2; count of bases not matched to a gene: 6. Germline V gene sequence: CDR1 MNHEY, CDR2 SVGAGI. The CDR3 spans 14 residues. In nucleotides, the CDR3 is TGTGCCAGCAGATTCCGGGACAGACAAGAGACCCAGTACTTC. It yields the protein CASRFRDRQETQYF.

This clone was seen just once. V usage is TRBV3-1 (or the pseudogene TRBV3-2) and J usage is TRBJ2-1; 9 bases are a match to TRBD2. Per the germline V gene, CDR1 is LGHDT and CDR2 is YNNKEL (reference sequence). V gave up 0 bases and J gave up 7 bases; unmatched junction bases: 10. CDR3 length: 17 residues. CDR3 in amino acids: CASSQDLWAGGRNEQFF. CDR3 coding DNA: TGTGCCAGCAGCCAAGATCTTTGGGCGGGGGGGCGGAATGAGCAGTTCTTC.

The chain has TRBV4-1 and TRBJ2-3, with 8 bases fitting TRBD1. Germline lookup yields CDR1 MGHRA and CDR2 YSYEKL. The junction had 11 bases not matched to a gene; V was cut back by 2 bases and J by 4 bases. There are 17 residues in the CDR3. CDR3 DNA sequence: TGCGCCAGCAGCCAACAAAGCCCGGACAGGGCTGCAGATACGCAGTATTTT. Translated: CASSQQSPDRAADTQYF.

The chain couples TRBV12-5 to TRBJ2-1; 9 nucleotides align to TRBD2. The CDR3 loop spans 16 amino acids. V was pared by 1 base and J by 9 bases, with 10 bases of the junction left unmatched. CDR1 is LGHNT and CDR2 is FRNRAP in the germline V gene. This CDR3 reads CASGLESGLAGGEQFF. CDR3 coding DNA: TGTGCTAGTGGTTTGGAGTCGGGACTAGCTGGGGGTGAGCAGTTCTTC.

This chain links TRBV12-3 or TRBV12-4 with TRBJ2-5; TRBD2 matches 7 bases. The CDR3 extends over 13 amino acids. The junction had 5 bases not matched to a gene; V was cut back by 6 bases and J by 4 bases. CDR3: CASREAGRETQYF. The CDR3 DNA sequence: TGTGCCAGCAGGGAAGCGGGGAGAGAGACCCAGTACTTC.

The chain uses TRBV6-6 and TRBJ2-7; D remains unclear. The germline CDR1 and CDR2 sequences are MNHNY and SVGAGI (reference sequence). The V end was cut by 6 bases, the J end by 6 bases, with 9 bases between. This CDR3 region has 11 residues. CDR3 sequence reads: CASRGPGEQYF. The DNA of the CDR3 is TGTGCCAGCAGGGGCCCAGGCGAGCAGTACTTC.

This chain links TRBV6-2 or TRBV6-3 with TRBJ1-4; TRBD1 agrees at 7 bases. Germline V lookup: CDR1 MNHEY, CDR2 SVGEGT. The CDR3 has 14 residues. V shed 4 bases, J shed 8 bases, and the junction held 7 bases outside the gene matches. CDR3 coding DNA: TGTGCCAGCAGTTCCGGGACAGTACGGGAAAAACTGTTTTTT. It codes for CASSSGTVREKLFF.

This chain connects TRBV11-2 to TRBJ1-2; D perhaps matches TRBD1 (6 bases). V dropped 1 base and J dropped 7 bases, with 16 bases sitting between them. The CDR3 totals 15 residues. From germline, CDR1 is SGHAT and CDR2 FQNNGV. CDR3 bases: TGTGCCAGCAGCTTAGCCGGTGGCAGGGGATCTGGCTACACCTTC. This sequence encodes CASSLAGGRGSGYTF.

J is TRBJ2-7 and V is TRBV3-1 (or the pseudogene TRBV3-2), with a tentative D call TRBD2 (7 bases). Trimming stripped 0 bases from V and 0 bases from J, with 9 bases between. Germline V CDR1 and CDR2: LGHDT, YNNKEL (reference sequence). The CDR3 has 15 amino acids. The CDR3, as DNA: TGTGCCAGCAGCCAAGAGGGGGGGCACTCCTACGAGCAGTACTTC. Its translation is CASSQEGGHSYEQYF.

The genes are TRBV30 and TRBJ2-3; a weak D match, TRBD2 (6 bases). V lost 5 bases to trimming and J lost 3 bases, with 15 bases between them. CDR3 length: 14 amino acids. Germline CDR1 is GTSNPN and CDR2 is SVGIG (reference sequence). This CDR3 is CAWVPIGGTDTQYF. CDR3 bases: TGTGCCTGGGTTCCCATTGGAGGGACAGATACGCAGTATTTT.

The chain uses TRBV11-3 and TRBJ1-6; D is ambiguous. This CDR3 region has 14 residues. Looked up from germline, CDR1 is SGHNT and CDR2 is YENEEA. V was pared by 5 bases and J by 7 bases, with 12 bases between. The CDR3 protein is CASSPGLGNSPLHF. As DNA, the CDR3 is TGTGCCAGCAGCCCTGGACTGGGGAATTCACCCCTCCACTTT.

V gene TRBV30 combines with J gene TRBJ2-1; 11 bases map to TRBD2. The CDR3 loop spans 15 amino acids. After removal of 8 bases from V and 6 bases from J, the junction contained 12 bases not matched to a gene. Germline assignment: CDR1 GTSNPN and CDR2 SVGIG (reference sequence). CDR3 loop: CAGSGGVAWGNEQFF. The CDR3 nucleotides are TGTGCCGGTAGCGGGGGGGTCGCGTGGGGCAATGAGCAGTTCTTC.